The entry below describes one TCR beta chain. Its antigen remains unidentified. Trimming pared 4 bases from V and 4 bases from J, leaving 19 bases between. The CDR3 has 15 residues. Germline V gives CDR1 GTSNPN, CDR2 SVGIG (reference sequence). This sample was included in a study of T cell responses to AZD1222 COVID-19 vaccine. Study context: Second-dose intervals near 4 or 12 weeks were combined. Findings of the study overall: Vaccine-associated CD4 TCRs ranged over spike, dominating at 160-218 and 743-854.

Profiling relied on immunoSEQ multiplex PCR, and the TCRdb table lists in-frame clones only, not all of them. The table has tens of thousands of clones, 88% seen once; the top ten hold roughly 10%. The chain couples TRBV30 to TRBJ2-5; a possible D gene is TRBD2 (6 bases). Sequencing was performed on peripheral blood, taken on day 0 of AZD1222 vaccination. The sequence derives from an adult in good health. In nucleotides, the CDR3 is TGTGCCTGGATTCCCTGGGAGGATCTAGGAGAGACCCAGTACTTC. Translated: CAWIPWEDLGETQYF.